These 25 T cell receptor beta chains share one sample of origin, sequenced in a study of blood T cells in healthy people across ages. A second PCR of 7 to 11 cycles used a sample-barcoded 5' primer and a J-beta primer mix. Via MiXCR, TCRdb re-called the 5' RACE reads, giving one row per CDR3 protein. Of fewer than 2,000,000 distinct CDR3 sequences listed, about 32% were seen once; the top ten hold 10% to 12%. The material sequenced was blood. These receptors were collected from a woman younger than 45 in good health.

This clonotype was seen only a few times. The V and J genes are TRBV20-1 and TRBJ2-5; 8 bases map to TRBD2. The CDR3 consists of 15 residues. In germline, CDR1 is DFQATT, CDR2 SNEGSKA (reference sequence). Trimming cost V 5 bases and J 0 bases; bases outside gene matches: 8. The CDR3 reads CSAPKTSGYQETQYF. CDR3 DNA: TGCAGTGCTCCAAAAACTAGCGGATACCAAGAGACCCAGTACTTC.

The chain uses TRBV28 and TRBJ2-5; possibly TRBD2 for D (6 bases). V gave up 3 bases and J gave up 11 bases, with 13 bases separating them. CDR1 MDHEN and CDR2 SYDVKM come from the germline V gene. The CDR3 runs to 12 residues. CDR3 bases: TGTGCCAGCAGTTTTTGGCCTCGGGAGCAGTACTTC. Translated, it gives CASSFWPREQYF.

This clonotype has more than one count but fewer than ten. This chain connects TRBV7-2 to TRBJ2-1, with unresolved D. CDR1 and CDR2 (germline): SGHTA, FQGNSA. Trimming removed 4 bases at V and 3 bases at J, with 7 bases between. The CDR3 spans 13 residues. CDR3 coding DNA: TGTGCCAGCAGCTCAGAATACTACAATGAGCAGTTCTTC. Translation: CASSSEYYNEQFF.

The chain employs TRBV5-4 and TRBJ2-7, with TRBD1 identical over 8 bases. The trim removed 0 bases at V and 5 bases at J, leaving 10 bases unmatched. Germline CDR1 SGHNT, CDR2 YYREEE (reference sequence). CDR3 length equals 16 residues. DNA for the CDR3: TGTGCCAGCAGCTTGGTGGTAGGACAGGGTACCGACGAGCAGTACTTC. Its protein is CASSLVVGQGTDEQYF.

Only a few counts were recorded for this clonotype. V and J are TRBV7-3 and TRBJ2-3, with D unresolved. V lost 3 bases and J lost 6, with 10 bases in between. The CDR3 spans 13 residues. Germline V gene sequence: CDR1 SGHTA, CDR2 FQGTGA. CDR3 amino acids: CASSFSARDTQYF. DNA of the CDR3: TGTGCCAGCAGCTTTTCCGCTCGGGATACGCAGTATTTT.

Notes on this clonotype: The junction departs from the called germline gene at one end, perhaps through a read error. The chain links TRBV18 to TRBJ2-7, with D tentatively TRBD2 (5 bases). CDR1 and CDR2 from the germline V gene are KGHSH and LQKENI. This CDR3 is 14 amino acids long. CDR3 in amino acids: CAGSSTVDGDGQYF. The CDR3 bases are TGTGCCGGCTCATCGACCGTGGACGGGGATGGGCAGTACTTC.

This clonotype was seen repeatedly, ten times or more. V and J are TRBV27 and TRBJ2-5; D perhaps matches TRBD1 (7 bases). CDR3 length: 15 residues. CDR1 and CDR2 (germline): MNHEY, SMNVEV (reference sequence). The V and J ends lost 5 bases and 3 bases respectively, with 16 bases between them. Written as DNA, the CDR3 is TGTGCCAGCAGTGGCTCCCAGGGGGGAGAAGAGACCCAGTACTTC. It yields the protein CASSGSQGGEETQYF.

This clonotype was seen more than once but under ten times. The rearrangement joins TRBV9 to TRBJ2-3, with D unclear. Germline lookup yields CDR1 SGDLS and CDR2 YYNGEE. The CDR3 length is 14 residues. Trimming removed 7 bases at V and 2 bases at J, with 14 bases between. The CDR3 coding sequence is TGTGCCAGCCCAGGTTCTCTGGCCACAGATACGCAGTATTTT. Translated, it gives CASPGSLATDTQYF.

The chain is built from TRBV28 and TRBJ2-5; 10 nucleotides line up with TRBD2. Germline V gene data show CDR1 as MDHEN and CDR2 as SYDVKM. V lost 6 bases, J lost 1 base, and 8 bases stayed unmatched. The CDR3 is 16 residues long. In DNA form, the CDR3 reads TGTGCCAGCAGCCCAAGCGGGAGGGGGATCCAAGAGACCCAGTACTTC. Its protein product is CASSPSGRGIQETQYF.

The chain joins TRBV28 to TRBJ2-7; maybe TRBD1 (6 bases). Deletions cut 6 bases from V and 6 bases from J, with 12 bases between. Germline V CDR1 and CDR2: MDHEN, SYDVKM. The CDR3 is made up of 12 amino acids. CDR3 DNA sequence: TGTGCCAGCAGAAATACAGGGAGCGAGCAGTACTTC. It translates to CASRNTGSEQYF.

The chain joins TRBV5-1 to TRBJ2-1; 11 bases fit TRBD1. The V and J ends lost 0 bases and 6 bases, in that order; junction bases with no gene match: 5. The V gene's germline CDR1 is SGHRS and CDR2 YFSETQ. This CDR3 comprises 16 residues. CDR3: CASSLGGTGGGNEQFF. CDR3 coding DNA: TGCGCCAGCAGCTTGGGCGGGACAGGGGGAGGCAATGAGCAGTTCTTC.

The chain employs TRBV3-1 and TRBJ2-5; 7 bases fit TRBD2. CDR3 length: 16 amino acids. Germline loops: CDR1 LGHDT, CDR2 YNNKEL (reference sequence). V trimming: 0 bases; J trimming: 9 bases; junction bases outside the gene matches: 13. The DNA for the CDR3 is TGTGCCAGCAGCCAAGAAACCACTAGCGCGTTGATCCCCCAGTACTTC. Its protein product is CASSQETTSALIPQYF.

This clonotype appeared a single time. The chain joins TRBV7-2 to TRBJ2-1; 7 bases align to TRBD1. Germline V gene data show CDR1 as SGHTA and CDR2 as FQGNSA. CDR3 length equals 15 residues. Trimming removed 5 bases from V and 8 bases from J; junction bases left unmatched: 12. The CDR3 protein is CASSPPTGRGDEQFF. CDR3 bases: TGTGCCAGCAGCCCCCCGACAGGGAGAGGGGATGAGCAGTTCTTC.

The chain has TRBV5-1 and TRBJ2-1; D gene unclear. With 1 base removed from V and 3 bases from J, the gap between germline ends came to 8 bases. CDR1 is SGHRS, CDR2 YFSETQ, per germline. The CDR3 totals 14 residues. DNA for the CDR3: TGCGCCAGCAGCTTGAGAGTTGTCTACAATGAGCAGTTCTTC. Translating it yields CASSLRVVYNEQFF.

This clonotype was detected many times. V and J are TRBV29-1 and TRBJ2-3; D is unresolved. This CDR3 region has 11 residues. The ends were cut back, 5 bases at V and 3 bases at J, with 6 bases in the middle. Per germline, CDR1 SQVTM and CDR2 ANQGSEA. CDR3 in amino acids: CSVRLTDTQYF. The DNA for the CDR3 is TGCAGCGTTAGACTGACAGATACGCAGTATTTT.

This clonotype has just a few counts. The gene calls are TRBV12-3 or TRBV12-4 and TRBJ1-2, with D perhaps TRBD1 (5 bases). The CDR3 sequence is 13 residues long. Trimming cost V 10 bases and J 4 bases, with 16 bases left between them. This CDR3 is CAKTGGEGYGYTF. The DNA of the CDR3 is TGTGCCAAAACGGGGGGGGAAGGCTATGGCTACACCTTC.

The chain links TRBV28 to TRBJ2-6; D not resolved. This CDR3 is built from 16 residues. Trimming stripped 7 bases from V and 4 bases from J, with 17 bases between. Germline V CDR1 and CDR2: MDHEN, SYDVKM. DNA for the CDR3: TGTGCCAGCACCGCATACCTGAGTTCCGGGGCCAACGTCCTGACTTTC. Its protein is CASTAYLSSGANVLTF.

About this clonotype itself: The germline gene is not matched at one end of the junction; a read error may be the cause. This CDR3 is CASGQGRAYAGDNEQFF. The CDR3 region has the DNA TGTGCCAGCGGCCAAGGGAGGGCCTACGCGGGGGACAATGAGCAGTTCTTC. This rearrangement joins TRBV3-1 to TRBJ2-1; 7 nucleotides match TRBD2. This CDR3 is 17 amino acids long. Germline V lookup: CDR1 LGHDT, CDR2 YNNKEL (reference sequence).

This clonotype has only one observation. This chain joins TRBV9 and TRBJ2-5; maybe TRBD2 (6 bases). The V and J ends lost 5 bases and 5 bases respectively, with 16 bases between them. The CDR3 sequence is 14 residues long. Germline V lookup: CDR1 SGDLS, CDR2 YYNGEE. Written as DNA, the CDR3 is TGTGCCAGCAGTCGGGCGGGGAGAGCGGAGACCCAGTACTTC. It encodes CASSRAGRAETQYF.

The V call is TRBV28, the J call TRBJ1-2, with 7 bases aligning to TRBD1. CDR1 MDHEN and CDR2 SYDVKM come from the germline V gene. With 5 bases clipped from V and 4 bases from J, the junction kept 7 bases outside the gene matches. The CDR3 runs to 14 residues. The CDR3 DNA reads as TGTGCCAGCAGTGGGACAGCGAGGAGCTATGGCTACACCTTC. Its translation is CASSGTARSYGYTF.

This clonotype has a handful of counts. This chain connects TRBV5-1 to TRBJ2-3; D unresolved. This CDR3 has 16 residues. V dropped 0 bases and J dropped 0 bases, with 11 bases sitting between them. Germline CDR1 reads SGHRS; CDR2 reads YFSETQ. The CDR3 region is CASSLGGDTSTDTQYF. Written as DNA, the CDR3 is TGCGCCAGCAGCTTGGGTGGAGACACTAGCACAGATACGCAGTATTTT. Full variable domain (rest looked up from reference TRBV5-1 and TRBJ2-3): KAGVTQTPRYLIKTRGQQVTLSCSPISGHRSVSWYQQTPGQGLQFLFEYFSETQRNKGNFPGRFSGRQFSNSRSEMNVSTLELGDSALYLCASSLGGDTSTDTQYFGPGTRLTVL.

Only one count was recorded for this clonotype. This chain links TRBV12-3 or TRBV12-4 with TRBJ2-1; D gene uncertain. The CDR3 has 13 amino acids. The V end lost 6 bases, the J end lost 10 bases, and 16 bases lay between the germline ends. CDR3 residues: CASSPIIRGEQFF. The CDR3 nucleotides are TGTGCCAGCAGCCCAATTATCCGAGGCGAGCAGTTCTTC.

This clonotype has just a few counts. This chain connects TRBV28 to TRBJ1-6, with TRBD1 as a possible D gene (5 bases). Per the germline V gene, CDR1 is MDHEN and CDR2 is SYDVKM. Trimming left V 3 bases short and J 5 bases short, with 20 bases between. The CDR3 runs 18 residues. The CDR3 sequence: CASSFQRDPRENNSPLHF. The CDR3 region has the DNA TGTGCCAGCAGTTTCCAACGGGATCCCAGGGAAAATAATTCACCCCTCCACTTT.

This clonotype occurred a few times. This chain's CDR3 is CASSRRTGLNTEAFF. Here the CDR3 DNA reads TGTGCCAGCAGCCGGCGGACAGGCCTGAACACTGAAGCTTTCTTT. The rearrangement links TRBV3-1 to TRBJ1-1; 7 positions match TRBD1. The length of the CDR3 is 15 residues. V lost 4 bases and J lost 0; bases outside the gene matches: 5. Germline loops: CDR1 LGHDT, CDR2 YNNKEL (reference sequence).

About this clonotype: This may arise from a read error, as a much more abundant clone is one base away. V usage is TRBV10-3 and J usage is TRBJ2-7; D gene uncertain. Germline CDR1 ENHRY, CDR2 SYGVKD. This CDR3 is built from 14 residues. The CDR3 DNA is TGTACCATCAGTGATCCACTCCTTAGATACGAGCAGTACTTC. It translates to CTISDPLLRYEQYF.